What follows are 7 T cell receptor beta chains derived from one specimen sequenced in a study of early T cells in non-severe SARS-CoV-2 infection (dated by TCRdb to the early 2020s). The library was made by 5' RACE. Sequencing was performed on a NextSeq 500. Using fastp at Q25 and MiXCR, TCRdb reprocessed the public reads and kept productive beta chains. Merged by CDR3 protein, the rows form single entries marked with the most common genes and DNA. The sample table holds about 66,000 distinct CDR3 sequences, of which roughly 10% were seen once. The ten most abundant clones make up approximately 3% of the sample. Sequencing input: whole blood. The source is an adult who was a healthcare worker with PCR-confirmed SARS-CoV-2 infection or an uninfected control (not recorded which).

This clonotype was observed a handful of times. The chain combines TRBV20-1 with TRBJ2-3; 7 bases align to TRBD1. The germline CDR1 and CDR2 sequences are DFQATT and SNEGSKA (reference sequence). The CDR3 runs to 15 residues. V gave up 6 bases and J gave up 2 bases; unmatched junction bases: 11. The CDR3 region has the DNA TGCAGTGCAGGGAACCCGGGACAGATCACAGATACGCAGTATTTT. This encodes CSAGNPGQITDTQYF.

The table lists this clonotype with a few counts. The V and J genes are TRBV28 and TRBJ2-1, with TRBD2 as a possible D gene (6 bases). V shed 7 bases and J shed 0 bases, with 10 bases lying between them. CDR1 MDHEN and CDR2 SYDVKM come from the germline V gene. The length of the CDR3 is 14 residues. DNA for the CDR3: TGTGCCAGCAACCCCGGGAGCTCCTACAATGAGCAGTTCTTC. It codes for CASNPGSSYNEQFF.

This clonotype was recorded at least ten times. The rearrangement uses TRBV7-2 and TRBJ2-3; 7 bases agree with TRBD2. The germline gives CDR1 SGHTA, CDR2 FQGNSA. The CDR3 is 15 residues long. The ends lost 2 bases at V and 4 bases at J; junction bases unmatched: 6. The CDR3 region has the DNA TGTGCCAGCAGCTTATGGGACTACCTCTCAGATACGCAGTATTTT. As protein: CASSLWDYLSDTQYF.

This clonotype was counted between two and nine times. This chain uses TRBV7-9 with TRBJ2-7; 7 bases match TRBD1. V shed 4 bases and J 3 bases; nucleotides not matched to a gene: 6. This CDR3 has 14 residues. The germline CDR1 and CDR2 sequences are SEHNR and FQNEAQ (reference sequence). CDR3: CASSSSTGNYEQYF. Written as DNA, the CDR3 is TGTGCCAGCAGCTCCTCGACAGGGAACTACGAGCAGTACTTC.

This clonotype has just a few counts. The chain joins TRBV20-1 to TRBJ2-7; 9 bases align to TRBD1. The CDR3 extends over 14 amino acids. The germline V gene encodes CDR1 DFQATT and CDR2 SNEGSKA (reference sequence). V shed 0 bases, J shed 8 bases, and the junction held 8 bases outside the gene matches. CDR3 region: CSAREGQGIPQQYF. CDR3 coding DNA: TGCAGTGCTAGAGAGGGACAGGGAATACCTCAGCAGTACTTC.

The chain joins TRBV5-1 to TRBJ2-1, with D tentatively TRBD1 or TRBD2 (6 bases each). CDR1 is SGHRS and CDR2 is YFSETQ in the germline V gene. V lost 0 bases to trimming and J lost 4 bases, with 14 bases between them. This CDR3 is 16 amino acids long. CDR3 bases: TGCGCCAGCAGCTTGGAAGGGGGGCCTATTTACAATGAGCAGTTCTTC. This encodes CASSLEGGPIYNEQFF.

This clonotype was observed a handful of times. This rearrangement joins TRBV29-1 to TRBJ1-2; the D gene is possibly TRBD1 (6 bases). The CDR3 loop spans 13 amino acids. Trimming removed 1 base at V and 4 bases at J, with 10 bases between. CDR1 and CDR2 (germline): SQVTM, ANQGSEA. The CDR3 DNA reads TGCAGCGTTGAAGCTTGGGGGCGCTATGGCTACACCTTC. Translating it yields CSVEAWGRYGYTF.